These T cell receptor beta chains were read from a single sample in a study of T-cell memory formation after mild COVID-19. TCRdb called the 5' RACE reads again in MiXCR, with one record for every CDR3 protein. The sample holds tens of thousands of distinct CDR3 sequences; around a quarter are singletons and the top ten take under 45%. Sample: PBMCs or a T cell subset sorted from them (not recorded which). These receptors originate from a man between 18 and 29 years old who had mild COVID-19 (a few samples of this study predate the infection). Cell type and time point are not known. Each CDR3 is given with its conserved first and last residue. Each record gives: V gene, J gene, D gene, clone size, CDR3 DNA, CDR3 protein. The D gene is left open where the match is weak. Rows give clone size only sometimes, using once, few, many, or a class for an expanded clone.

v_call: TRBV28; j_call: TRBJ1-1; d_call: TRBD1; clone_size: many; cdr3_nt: TGTGCCAGCAGTCCCCCCGGGACAGGGTCTGGAGATACTGAAGCTTTCTTT; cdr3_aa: CASSPPGTGSGDTEAFF
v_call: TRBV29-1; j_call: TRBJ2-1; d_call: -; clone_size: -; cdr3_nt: TGCAGCGTTGCGGGGGACAACTCCTACAATGAGCAGTTCTTC; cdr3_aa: CSVAGDNSYNEQFF
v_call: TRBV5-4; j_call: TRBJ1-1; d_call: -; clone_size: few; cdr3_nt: TGTGCCAGCAGCTTGAGGTGGTCGGGCACTGAAGCTTTCTTT; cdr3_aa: CASSLRWSGTEAFF
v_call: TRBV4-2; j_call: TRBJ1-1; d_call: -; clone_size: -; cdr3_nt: TGTGCCAGCAGACGCCGCAGGGACACTGAAGCTTTCTTT; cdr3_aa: CASRRRRDTEAFF
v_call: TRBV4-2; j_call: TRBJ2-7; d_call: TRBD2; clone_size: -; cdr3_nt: TGTGCCAGCAGCCAAGTGGGACTAGCGGGGACCTACGAGCAGTACTTC; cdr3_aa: CASSQVGLAGTYEQYF
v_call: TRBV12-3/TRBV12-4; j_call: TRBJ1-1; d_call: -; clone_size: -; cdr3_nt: TGTGCCAGCAGTCCCTCGGACCTGAACACTGAAGCTTTCTTT; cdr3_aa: CASSPSDLNTEAFF
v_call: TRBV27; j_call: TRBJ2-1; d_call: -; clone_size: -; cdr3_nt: TGTGCCAGCAGGACCTCCGGGCCTTTTTACAATGAGCAGTTCTTC; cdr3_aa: CASRTSGPFYNEQFF
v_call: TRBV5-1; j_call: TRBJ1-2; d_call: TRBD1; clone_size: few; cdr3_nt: TGCGCCAGCAGCTTCGGCCAGGGGGCCTATGGCTACACCTTC; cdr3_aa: CASSFGQGAYGYTF
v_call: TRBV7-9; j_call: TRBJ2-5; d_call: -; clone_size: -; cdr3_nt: TGTGCCAGCAGCCGTATACCTGAGGGGGAGACCCAGTACTTC; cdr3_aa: CASSRIPEGETQYF
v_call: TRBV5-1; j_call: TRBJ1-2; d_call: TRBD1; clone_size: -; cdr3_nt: TGCGCCAGCAGCCTCAGGGGGGCAAACAACTATGGCTACACCTTC; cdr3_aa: CASSLRGANNYGYTF
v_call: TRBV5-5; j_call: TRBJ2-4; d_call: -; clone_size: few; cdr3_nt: TGTGCCGGCAACTATGGCAGGGGAGGCAACATTCAGTACTTC; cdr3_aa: CAGNYGRGGNIQYF
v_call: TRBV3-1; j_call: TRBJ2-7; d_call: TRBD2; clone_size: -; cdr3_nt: TGTGCCAGCAGCCAGAGACTAGCGGGAGTGGAGCAGTACTTC; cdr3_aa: CASSQRLAGVEQYF
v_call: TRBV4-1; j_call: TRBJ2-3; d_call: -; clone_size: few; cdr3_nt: TGCGCCAGCAGCCAAGATCACAACTACCGAAGCACAGATACGCAGTATTTT; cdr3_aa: CASSQDHNYRSTDTQYF
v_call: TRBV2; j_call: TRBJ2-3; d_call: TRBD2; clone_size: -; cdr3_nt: TGTGCCAGCGGGTCGCTAGCGGGGGTGGCAGATACGCAGTATTTT; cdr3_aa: CASGSLAGVADTQYF
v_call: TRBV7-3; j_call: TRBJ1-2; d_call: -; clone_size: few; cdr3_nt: TGTGCCAGCAGCTTAAGGGATGGCTACACCTTC; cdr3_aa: CASSLRDGYTF
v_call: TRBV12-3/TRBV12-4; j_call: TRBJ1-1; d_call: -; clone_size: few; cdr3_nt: TGTGCCAGCATCCCCCGGGGCTGGGGCACTGAAGCTTTCTTT; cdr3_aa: CASIPRGWGTEAFF
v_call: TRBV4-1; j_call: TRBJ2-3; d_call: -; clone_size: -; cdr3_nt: TGCGCCAGCAGCCGCATGGGACGGAGCACAGATACGCAGTATTTT; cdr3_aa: CASSRMGRSTDTQYF
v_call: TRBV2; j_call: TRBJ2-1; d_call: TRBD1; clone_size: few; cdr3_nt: TGTGCCAGCAGTGGGGGTAAGACAGGGCGATACAATGAGCAGTTCTTC; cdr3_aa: CASSGGKTGRYNEQFF
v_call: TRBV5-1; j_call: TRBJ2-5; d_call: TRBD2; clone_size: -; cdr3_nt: TGCGCCAGCAGCTCCGGACTAGCGGGGGAGACCCAGTACTTC; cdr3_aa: CASSSGLAGETQYF
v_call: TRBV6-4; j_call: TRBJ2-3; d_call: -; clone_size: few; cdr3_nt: TGTGCCAGCAGTGAAGGACTAAAGGGGACAGATACGCAGTATTTT; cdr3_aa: CASSEGLKGTDTQYF
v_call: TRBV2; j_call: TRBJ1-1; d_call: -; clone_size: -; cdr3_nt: TGTGCCAGCAGGGGAGGAGGGCTGGCTGAAGCTTTCTTT; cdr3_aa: CASRGGGLAEAFF
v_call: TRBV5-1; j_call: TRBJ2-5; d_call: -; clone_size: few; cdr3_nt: TGCGCCAGCAGCCTGGGACTTGGGATGGAGACCCAGTACTTC; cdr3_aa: CASSLGLGMETQYF
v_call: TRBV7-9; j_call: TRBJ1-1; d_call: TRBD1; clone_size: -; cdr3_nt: TGTGCCAGCAGCCCTTGGACAGGGAAGAACACTGAAGCTTTCTTT; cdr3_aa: CASSPWTGKNTEAFF
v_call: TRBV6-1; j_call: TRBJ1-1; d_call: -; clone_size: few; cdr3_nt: TGTGCCAGCAGTGAAAGGCCAGGGGAAGAGGCCACTGAAGCTTTCTTT; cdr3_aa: CASSERPGEEATEAFF
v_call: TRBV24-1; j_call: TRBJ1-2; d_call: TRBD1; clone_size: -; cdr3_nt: TGTGCCACCAGCCTCCAGGGGGGGACTGGCTACACCTTC; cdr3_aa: CATSLQGGTGYTF
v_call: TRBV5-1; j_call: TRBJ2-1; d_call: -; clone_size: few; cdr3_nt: TGCGCCAGCACTATGACGGGTTTTGAGCAGTTCTTC; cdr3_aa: CASTMTGFEQFF
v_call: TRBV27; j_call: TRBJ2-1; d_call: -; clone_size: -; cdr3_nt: TGTGCCAGCAGTTTATCGGCCAACAATGAGCAGTTCTTC; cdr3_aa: CASSLSANNEQFF
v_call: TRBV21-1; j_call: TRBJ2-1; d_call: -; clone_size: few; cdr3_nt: TGTGCCAGCACCAAGACAGGGTTAATTGAGCAGTTCTTC; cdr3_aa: CASTKTGLIEQFF
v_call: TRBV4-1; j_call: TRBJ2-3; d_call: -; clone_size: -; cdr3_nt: TGCGCCAGCAGCCCCTCCCCGGCGCCCACAGATACGCAGTATTTT; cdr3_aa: CASSPSPAPTDTQYF
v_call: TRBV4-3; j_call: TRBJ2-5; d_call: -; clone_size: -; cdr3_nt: TGCGCCAGCAGCCAACGGGAAGGGGCGGGAGAGACCCAGTACTTC; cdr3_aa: CASSQREGAGETQYF
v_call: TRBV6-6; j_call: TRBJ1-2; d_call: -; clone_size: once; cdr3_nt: TGTGCCAGCAGTAAGCCGGGACAACCGAGAGCCTATGGCTACACCTTC; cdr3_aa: CASSKPGQPRAYGYTF
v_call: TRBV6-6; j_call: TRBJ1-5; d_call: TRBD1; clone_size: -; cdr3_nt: TGTGCCAGCAGTACGCCGGGACAGGGGGCCCAGCCCCAGCATTTT; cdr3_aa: CASSTPGQGAQPQHF
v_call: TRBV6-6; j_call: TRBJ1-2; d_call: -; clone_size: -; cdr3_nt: TGTGCCAGCAGTTACTGGTGGATTGGCTACACCTTC; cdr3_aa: CASSYWWIGYTF
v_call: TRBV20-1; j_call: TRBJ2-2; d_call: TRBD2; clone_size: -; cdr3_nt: TGCAGTGCTAGGTCTAGCGGCTCTCTCGGGGAGCTGTTTTTT; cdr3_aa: CSARSSGSLGELFF
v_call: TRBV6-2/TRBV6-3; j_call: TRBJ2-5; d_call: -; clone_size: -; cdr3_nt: TGTGCCAGCAGCTCTCCCGATAGAGGTCAAGAGACCCAGTACTTC; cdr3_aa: CASSSPDRGQETQYF
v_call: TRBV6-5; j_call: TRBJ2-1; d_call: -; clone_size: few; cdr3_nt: TGTGCCGTACGAGGGGGGTACAATGAGCAGTTCTTC; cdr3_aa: CAVRGGYNEQFF
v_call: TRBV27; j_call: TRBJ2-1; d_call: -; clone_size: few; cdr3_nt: TGTGCCAGCAGTTTTGGGAGCTCCTACAATGAGCAGTTCTTC; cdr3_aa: CASSFGSSYNEQFF
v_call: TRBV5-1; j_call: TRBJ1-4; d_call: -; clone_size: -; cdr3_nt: TGCGCCAGCAGCTTCACTAATGAAAAACTGTTTTTT; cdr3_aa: CASSFTNEKLFF
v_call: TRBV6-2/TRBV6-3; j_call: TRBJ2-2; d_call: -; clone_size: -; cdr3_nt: TGTGCCAGCAGTTACTCCCGAGCCGGGGAGCTGTTTTTT; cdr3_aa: CASSYSRAGELFF
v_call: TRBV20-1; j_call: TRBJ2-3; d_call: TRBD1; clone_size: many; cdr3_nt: TGCAGTGCTGACAGGGTTGCAAGCACAGATACGCAGTATTTT; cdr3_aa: CSADRVASTDTQYF
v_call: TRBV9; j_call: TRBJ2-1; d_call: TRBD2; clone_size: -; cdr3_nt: TGTGCCAGCAGCCACGGGACTAACAATGAGCAGTTCTTC; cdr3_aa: CASSHGTNNEQFF
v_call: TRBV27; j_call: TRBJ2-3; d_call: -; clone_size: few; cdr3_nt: TGTGCCAGCAGTTTAGGTCGTGGGCGCCGCACAGATACGCAGTATTTT; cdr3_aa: CASSLGRGRRTDTQYF
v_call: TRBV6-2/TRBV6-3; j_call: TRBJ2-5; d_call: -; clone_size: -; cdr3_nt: TGTGCCAGCAGTTACTCCGCCCAGGAGTCAGCCATCCGGGAGACCCAGTACTTC; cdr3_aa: CASSYSAQESAIRETQYF
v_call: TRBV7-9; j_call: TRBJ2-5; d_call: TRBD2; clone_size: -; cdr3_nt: TGTGCCAGCAGCGCCGGGACTAGCGGGGGGCCGTACCAAGAGACCCAGTACTTC; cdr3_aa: CASSAGTSGGPYQETQYF
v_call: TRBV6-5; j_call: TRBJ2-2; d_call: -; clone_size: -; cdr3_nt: TGTGCCAGCAGTTATTCGGGACCGCCCGGGGAGCTGTTTTTT; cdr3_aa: CASSYSGPPGELFF
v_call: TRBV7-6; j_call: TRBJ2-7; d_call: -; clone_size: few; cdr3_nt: TGTGCCAGCAGCTACACCGACAGAGACTCCTACGAGCAGTACTTC; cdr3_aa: CASSYTDRDSYEQYF
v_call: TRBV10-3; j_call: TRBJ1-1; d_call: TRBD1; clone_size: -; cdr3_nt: TGTGCCATCACCGGACAGGGGAGTGAAGCTTTCTTT; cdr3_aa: CAITGQGSEAFF
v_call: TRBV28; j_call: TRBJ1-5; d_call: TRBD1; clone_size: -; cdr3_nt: TGTGCCAGCAGTCCCTGGACAGGGAACCAGCCCCAGCATTTT; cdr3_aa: CASSPWTGNQPQHF
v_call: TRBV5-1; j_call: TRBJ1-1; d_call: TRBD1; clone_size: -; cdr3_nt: TGCGCCAGCAGCTTGACTCCCGGGACAGGGGTTGAAGCTTTCTTT; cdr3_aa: CASSLTPGTGVEAFF
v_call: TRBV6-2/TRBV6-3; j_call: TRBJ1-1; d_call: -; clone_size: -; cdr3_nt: TGTGCCAGCAGTTACAACCCCCATACCCGCGAAGCTTTCTTT; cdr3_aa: CASSYNPHTREAFF
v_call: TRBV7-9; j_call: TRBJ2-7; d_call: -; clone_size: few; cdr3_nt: TGTGCCAGCAGCTTACCTCCAGATACCTACGAGCAGTACTTC; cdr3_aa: CASSLPPDTYEQYF
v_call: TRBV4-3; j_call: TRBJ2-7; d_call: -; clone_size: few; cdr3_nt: TGCGCCAGCAGCCAAGTCCGGGGTCCTTCCTACGAGCAGTACTTC; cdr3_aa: CASSQVRGPSYEQYF
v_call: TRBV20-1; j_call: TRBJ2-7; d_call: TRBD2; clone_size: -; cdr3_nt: TGCAGTGCTAGAGGGACTAGCGAGCGCTCCTACGAGCAGTACTTC; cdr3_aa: CSARGTSERSYEQYF
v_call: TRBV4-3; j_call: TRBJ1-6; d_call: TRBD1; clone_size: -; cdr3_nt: TGCGCCAGCAGCCAAGTCCTCGGACAGGGGAATTCACCCCTCCACTTT; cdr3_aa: CASSQVLGQGNSPLHF
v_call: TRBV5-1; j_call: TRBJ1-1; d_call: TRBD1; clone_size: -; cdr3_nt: TGCGCCAGCACTCCGACAGGGGTGGGGACTGAAGCTTTCTTT; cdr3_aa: CASTPTGVGTEAFF
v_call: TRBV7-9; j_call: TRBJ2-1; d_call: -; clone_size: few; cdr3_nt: TGTGCCAGCAGCTCTTTTAGTTGTGAGCAGTTCTTC; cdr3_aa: CASSSFSCEQFF
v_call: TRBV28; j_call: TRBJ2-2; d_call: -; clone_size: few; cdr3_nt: TGTGCCAGCAGTTTAGGGCAGATTAACACCGGGGAGCTGTTTTTT; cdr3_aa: CASSLGQINTGELFF
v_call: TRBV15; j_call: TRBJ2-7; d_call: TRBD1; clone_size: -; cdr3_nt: TGTGCCACCAGCAGGGATGTGGGACAGAACTCCTACGAGCAGTACTTC; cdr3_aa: CATSRDVGQNSYEQYF
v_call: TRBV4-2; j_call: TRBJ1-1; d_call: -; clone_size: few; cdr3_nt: TGTGCCAGCAGCCAAGATAACGGGGGCCGCACTGAAGCTTTCTTT; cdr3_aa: CASSQDNGGRTEAFF
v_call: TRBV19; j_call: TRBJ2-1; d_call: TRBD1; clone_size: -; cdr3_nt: TGTGCCACCGCCCCGGGACAGGATTTTTACAATGAGCAGTTCTTC; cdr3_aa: CATAPGQDFYNEQFF